The sequence of this T cell receptor (beta chain) was determined in a study of beta chain features in type 1 diabetes. Whole-study findings and limits: PCR might pick shorter templates more often, in the same way for patients and controls. Naive, central memory and Treg TCRB repertoires appeared more alike in patients than in healthy donors.

V was trimmed by 1 base and J by 10 bases, leaving 12 bases between them. Per the germline V gene, CDR1 is SGHNT and CDR2 is YYREEE (reference sequence). CDR3 length: 13 residues. For this clone: Its specificity is unknown.

Expressed TCRB transcripts were sequenced, since all the RNA that had been isolated was reverse transcribed. Only in-frame clones appear in the TCRdb table, and some are missing; sequencing was by immunoSEQ multiplex PCR. The sample shows about 160,000 clones, approximately 8.1% of them seen only once. Material for sequencing was central memory CD4+ T cells from blood. This TCR was recovered from a man aged 18 to 35 in good health. The rearrangement joins TRBV5-4 to TRBJ2-1; no reliable D call. CDR3 in DNA: TGTGCCAGCAGCTTGTGGGTGGTGGAGGAGCAGTTCTTC. This codes for CASSLWVVEEQFF.